A selection of T cell receptor beta chains follows, all from one sample in a study of glioma-infiltrating T cells after dendritic cell vaccination. Sequencing was performed with immunoSEQ multiplex PCR; in TCRdb, only in-frame clones are kept and a portion is missing. The sample holds almost 90,000 clones, about four fifths seen once. Here the sequenced sample was blood, taken after dendritic cell vaccination. The receptors shown here come from a human donor with glioblastoma. Both conserved end residues are part of each CDR3. The order of the fields is J gene, V gene, CDR3 protein.

TRBJ2-7 TRBV5-1 CASSTGGYEQYF
TRBJ2-5 TRBV7-3 CASSESGTGQETQYF
TRBJ2-3 TRBV20-1 CSAMVVDTQYF
TRBJ1-5 TRBV4-2 CASSQDYIQGVDNQPQHF
TRBJ1-2 TRBV19 CASSSLDRGYGYTF
TRBJ1-5 TRBV4-1 CASSQGFGSNQPQHF
TRBJ2-1 TRBV30 CASYNNEQFF
TRBJ1-5 TRBV6-6 CASTTTGLGNQPQHF
TRBJ2-3 TRBV2 CATGSGYTDTQYF
TRBJ2-7 TRBV5-1 CASSLQSGSVREQYF
TRBJ1-2 TRBV23-1 CASSQRSSGTGNNYGYTF
TRBJ2-7 TRBV9 CASSVGGTTNYEQYF
TRBJ2-7 TRBV12-5 CASGLIVGQGFYEQYF
TRBJ2-3 TRBV5-1 CASSANPSSTDTQYF
TRBJ1-6 TRBV9 CASSARGLGNSPLHF
TRBJ2-7 TRBV2 CASSILAGGSEQYF
TRBJ1-6 TRBV5-4 CASSRSTGLNSPLHF
TRBJ1-5 TRBV4-1 CASSHPGTGTNQPQHF
TRBJ1-2 TRBV18 CASSPGDIYGYTF
TRBJ1-1 TRBV27 CASSFLFGGEAFF
TRBJ2-2 TRBV5-6 CASSLIPTGDTGELFF
TRBJ1-1 TRBV29-1 CSGLTGQNTEAFF
TRBJ1-5 TRBV30 CAWSQGLEQPQHF
TRBJ1-2 TRBV6-4 CASSDAGGAGYTF
TRBJ2-3 TRBV4-2 CASSQGDRDSDTQYF
TRBJ1-5 TRBV4-1 CASSQEGTGARTQHF
TRBJ1-4 TRBV9 CASSRQGQQRSEKLFF
TRBJ2-3 TRBV5-4 CASSFGLRGDTQYF
TRBJ2-6 TRBV2 CASRLISGANVLTF
TRBJ1-1 TRBV30 CAWSVHKNTEAFF
TRBJ2-3 TRBV19 CASSIFTGGADTQYF
TRBJ1-1 TRBV14 CASSRAQGRNTEAFF
TRBJ1-1 TRBV2 CASSVLNTEAFF
TRBJ1-1 TRBV7-9 CASSQRRGETMNTEAFF
TRBJ2-7 TRBV6-5 CASSLIGRGSEQYF
TRBJ2-3 TRBV6-6 CASSRDRATDTQYF
TRBJ1-2 TRBV5-1 CASSLGKTGGRRSNGYTF
TRBJ1-2 TRBV5-1 CASSSTGGVSYTF
TRBJ1-2 TRBV18 CASSPGEGYGYTF
TRBJ2-7 TRBV4-1 CASSQDRLNSYEQYF
TRBJ1-1 TRBV4-1 CASSLVQVTEAFF
TRBJ2-7 TRBV11-2 CASSFGTAYEQYF
TRBJ2-5 TRBV11-1 CASSLDQGGETQYF
TRBJ1-1 TRBV19 CASSMGGTGGAEAFF
TRBJ2-3 TRBV30 CAWSGASTDTQYF
TRBJ1-4 TRBV5-6 CASSSKMDRPRSGEKLFF
TRBJ2-3 TRBV6-5 CASSTGGTDTQYF
TRBJ2-2 TRBV5-6 CASSYGVTGELFF
TRBJ2-5 TRBV20-1 CSGEHQETQYF
TRBJ2-2 TRBV2 CASSFLTGGTGELFF
TRBJ1-1 TRBV5-1 CASSLDRPNTEAFF
TRBJ1-1 TRBV2 CASSEEGQGNTEAFF
TRBJ2-7 TRBV5-4 CASSLELAESYEQYF
TRBJ2-2 TRBV6-1 CASSPEVLNTGELFF